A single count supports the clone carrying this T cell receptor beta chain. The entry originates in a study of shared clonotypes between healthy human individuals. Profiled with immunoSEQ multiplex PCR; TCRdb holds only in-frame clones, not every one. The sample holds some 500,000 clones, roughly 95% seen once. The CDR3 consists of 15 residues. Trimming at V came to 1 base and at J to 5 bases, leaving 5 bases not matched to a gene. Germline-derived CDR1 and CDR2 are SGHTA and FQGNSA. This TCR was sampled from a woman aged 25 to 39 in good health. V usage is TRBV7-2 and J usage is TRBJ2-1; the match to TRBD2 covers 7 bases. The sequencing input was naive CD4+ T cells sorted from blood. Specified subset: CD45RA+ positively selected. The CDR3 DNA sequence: TGTGCCAGCAGCTTAGTCGGGACTATGAACAATGAGCAGTTCTTC. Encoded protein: CASSLVGTMNNEQFF.